Listed here are 4 T cell receptor beta chains from one sample, sequenced in a study of cytotoxic CD8 clonotypes in ibrutinib-treated CLL (dated by TCRdb to about 2021). This specimen's time point label, per the study, means: approximately 25 months on ibrutinib. Preparation of the library involved the immunoSEQ multiplex PCR assay. TCRdb provides this immuneACCESS table in a form limited to in-frame rearrangements. Some clones are lacking; in checked studies, under half of them reflect an unresolved V gene, and why the rest are absent is not known. In all, the sample holds 90,000 to 150,000 clones, and under 70% of those were seen once. Around a third of the sample comes from the top ten. Sequencing used PBMCs, obtained after 24 months of ibrutinib treatment. The receptor set was obtained from a human donor with chronic lymphocytic leukemia.

This chain links TRBV25-1 with TRBJ2-6; no clear D gene. CDR3 length equals 13 residues. The germline V gene encodes CDR1 MGHDK and CDR2 SYGVNS. Trimming removed 5 bases at V and 1 base at J, with 3 bases between. CDR3 coding DNA: TGTGCCAGCAGTCAGTCTGGGGCCAACGTCCTGACTTTC. Residues: CASSQSGANVLTF.

This chain joins TRBV7-6 and TRBJ2-1; D call uncertain. The V end lost 1 base, the J end lost 7 bases, and 14 bases lay between the germline ends. Germline CDR1 and CDR2: SGHVS and FNYEAQ. The CDR3 is 15 residues long. CDR3 DNA: TGTGCCAGCAGCTTAGAGGCAACCTCTCGAAATGAGCAGTTCTTC. Amino acid sequence: CASSLEATSRNEQFF.

The chain uses TRBV4-1 and TRBJ2-5; 10 bases line up with TRBD2. The V segment lost 4 bases and the J segment 5 bases; nucleotides outside the gene matches: 10. Germline V gene sequence: CDR1 MGHRA, CDR2 YSYEKL. The CDR3 sequence is 16 residues long. The CDR3 loop reads CASSPGGRTSGETQYF. Here the CDR3 DNA reads TGCGCCAGCAGCCCAGGGGGACGGACTAGCGGCGAGACCCAGTACTTC.

The gene calls are TRBV27 and TRBJ2-5; the D gene is possibly TRBD1 (5 bases). Trimming shortened V by 0 bases and J by 5 bases, and 13 bases separated the two germline ends. This CDR3 region has 15 residues. Germline V CDR1 and CDR2: MNHEY, SMNVEV (reference sequence). The CDR3 DNA reads TGTGCCAGCAGTTTATCGTGGCAGGGTGGGGAGACCCAGTACTTC. It yields the protein CASSLSWQGGETQYF.